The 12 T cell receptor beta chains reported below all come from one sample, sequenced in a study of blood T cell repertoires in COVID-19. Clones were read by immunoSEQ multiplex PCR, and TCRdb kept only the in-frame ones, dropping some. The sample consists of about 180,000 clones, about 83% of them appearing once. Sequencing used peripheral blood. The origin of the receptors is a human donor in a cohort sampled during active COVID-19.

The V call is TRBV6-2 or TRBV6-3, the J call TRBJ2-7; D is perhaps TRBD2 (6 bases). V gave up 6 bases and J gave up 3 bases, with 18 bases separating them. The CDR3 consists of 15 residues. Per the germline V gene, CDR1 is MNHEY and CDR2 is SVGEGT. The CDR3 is CASSPLPGAIYEQYF. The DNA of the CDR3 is TGTGCCAGCAGCCCCCTTCCGGGAGCGATCTACGAGCAGTACTTC.

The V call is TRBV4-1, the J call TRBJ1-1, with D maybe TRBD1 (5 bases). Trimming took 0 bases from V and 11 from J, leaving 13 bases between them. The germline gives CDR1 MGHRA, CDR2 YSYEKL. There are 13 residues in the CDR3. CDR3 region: CASSQDAGRGAFF. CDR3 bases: TGCGCCAGCAGCCAAGATGCGGGCCGGGGGGCTTTCTTT.

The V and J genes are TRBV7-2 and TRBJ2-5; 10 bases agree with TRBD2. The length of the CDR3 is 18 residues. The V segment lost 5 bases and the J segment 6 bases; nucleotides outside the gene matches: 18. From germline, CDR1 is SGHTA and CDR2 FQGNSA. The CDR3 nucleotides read TGTGCCAGCAGCGCTAGGGCCGGGCTAGCGGGAGTGGAAAAGACCCAGTACTTC. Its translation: CASSARAGLAGVEKTQYF.

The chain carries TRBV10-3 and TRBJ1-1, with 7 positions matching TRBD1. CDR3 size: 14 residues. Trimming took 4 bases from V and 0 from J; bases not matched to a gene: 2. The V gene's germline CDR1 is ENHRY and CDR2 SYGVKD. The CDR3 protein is CAISVGQMNTEAFF. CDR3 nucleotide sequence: TGTGCCATCAGTGTGGGACAGATGAACACTGAAGCTTTCTTT.

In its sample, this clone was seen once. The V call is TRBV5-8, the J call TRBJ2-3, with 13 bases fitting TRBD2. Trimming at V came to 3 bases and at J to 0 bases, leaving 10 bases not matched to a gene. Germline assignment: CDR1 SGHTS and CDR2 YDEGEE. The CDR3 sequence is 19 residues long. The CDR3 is CASSSWGTSGTTSTDTQYF. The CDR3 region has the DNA TGTGCCAGCAGCTCATGGGGGACTAGCGGGACCACTAGCACAGATACGCAGTATTTT.

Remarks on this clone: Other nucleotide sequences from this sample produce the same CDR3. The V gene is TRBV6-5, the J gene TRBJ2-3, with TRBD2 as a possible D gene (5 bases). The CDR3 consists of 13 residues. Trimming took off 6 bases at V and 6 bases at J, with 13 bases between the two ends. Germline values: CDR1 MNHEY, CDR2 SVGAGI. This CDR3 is CASSGTRSDTQYF. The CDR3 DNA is TGTGCCAGCAGCGGTACTAGATCTGATACGCAGTATTTT.

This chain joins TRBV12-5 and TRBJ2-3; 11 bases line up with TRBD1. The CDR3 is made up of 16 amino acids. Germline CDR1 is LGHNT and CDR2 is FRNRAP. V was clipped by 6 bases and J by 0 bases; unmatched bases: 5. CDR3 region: CASGSGTGGSTDTQYF. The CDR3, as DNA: TGTGCTAGTGGGTCCGGGACAGGGGGTAGCACAGATACGCAGTATTTT.

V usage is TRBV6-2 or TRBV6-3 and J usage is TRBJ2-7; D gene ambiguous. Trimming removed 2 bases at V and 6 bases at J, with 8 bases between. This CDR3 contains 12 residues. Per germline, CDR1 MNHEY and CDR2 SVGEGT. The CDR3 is CASSYPVREQYF. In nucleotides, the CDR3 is TGTGCCAGCAGTTACCCCGTCCGCGAGCAGTACTTC.

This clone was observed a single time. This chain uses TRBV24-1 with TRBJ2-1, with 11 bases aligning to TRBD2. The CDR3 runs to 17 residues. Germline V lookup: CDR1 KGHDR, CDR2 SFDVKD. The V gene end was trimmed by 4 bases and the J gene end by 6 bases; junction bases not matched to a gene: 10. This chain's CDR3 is CATSDPGTSGMVNEQFF. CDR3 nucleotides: TGTGCCACCAGTGACCCCGGGACTAGCGGTATGGTCAATGAGCAGTTCTTC.

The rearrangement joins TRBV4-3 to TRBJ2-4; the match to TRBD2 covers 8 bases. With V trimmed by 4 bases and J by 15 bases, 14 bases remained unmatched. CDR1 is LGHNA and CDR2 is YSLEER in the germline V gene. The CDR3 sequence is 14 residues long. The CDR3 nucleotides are TGCGCCAGCAGCCTCGGGACTAGTAACCAATTCAGGTACTTC. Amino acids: CASSLGTSNQFRYF.

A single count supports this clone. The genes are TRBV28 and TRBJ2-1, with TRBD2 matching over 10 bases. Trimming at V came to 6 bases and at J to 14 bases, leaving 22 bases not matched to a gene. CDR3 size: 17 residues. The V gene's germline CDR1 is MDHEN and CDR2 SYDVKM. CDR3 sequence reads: CASRDPRLAGYGGEEFF. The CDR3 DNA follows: TGTGCCAGCAGAGACCCCAGACTAGCGGGCTACGGGGGGGAGGAGTTCTTC.

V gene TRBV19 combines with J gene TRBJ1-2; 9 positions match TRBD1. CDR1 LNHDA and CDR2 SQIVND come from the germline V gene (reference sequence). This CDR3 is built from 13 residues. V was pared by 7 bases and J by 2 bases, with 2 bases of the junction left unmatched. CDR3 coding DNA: TGTGCCAGTACCGGGACAGGGAACTATGGCTACACCTTC. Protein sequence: CASTGTGNYGYTF.